This TCR beta chain originates from a study of blood T cell repertoires in COVID-19. About the study: Acute and convalescent COVID-19 specimens originated in the United States, Italy and Spain.

The repertoire was sequenced with immunoSEQ multiplex PCR; TCRdb's copy has only in-frame clones and lacks some. The sample has 300,000 to 400,000 clones, 75% to 90% seen once. Material for sequencing was PBMCs or T cells enriched from blood (not recorded which). This sequence originates from a man aged 55-75 years who had recovered from COVID-19.

CDR3 DNA: TGTGCCAGCAGGTTCTTCAGACAGGAGACCTACGAGCAGTACTTC. It yields the protein CASRFFRQETYEQYF. The chain couples TRBV6-5 to TRBJ2-7; possible D gene TRBD1, 6 bases. Trimming stripped 6 bases from V and 2 bases from J, with 17 bases between. The CDR3 spans 15 residues. The V gene's germline CDR1 is MNHEY and CDR2 SVGAGI.